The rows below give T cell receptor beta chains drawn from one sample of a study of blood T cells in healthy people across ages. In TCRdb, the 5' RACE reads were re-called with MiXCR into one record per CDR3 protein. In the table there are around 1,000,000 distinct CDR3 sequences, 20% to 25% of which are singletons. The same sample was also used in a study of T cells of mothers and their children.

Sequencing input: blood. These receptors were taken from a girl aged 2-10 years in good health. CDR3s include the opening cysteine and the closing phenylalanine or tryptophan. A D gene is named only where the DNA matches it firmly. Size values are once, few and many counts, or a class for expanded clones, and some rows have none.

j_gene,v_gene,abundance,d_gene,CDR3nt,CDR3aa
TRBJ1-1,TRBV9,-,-,TGTGCCAGCAGCGTAGCCGCAGGGAAAGGGACTGAAGCTTTCTTT,CASSVAAGKGTEAFF
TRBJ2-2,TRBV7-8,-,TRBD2,TGTGCCAGCAGCTTTGCGCTAGCGGGCCGCATGAACACCGGGGAGCTGTTTTTT,CASSFALAGRMNTGELFF
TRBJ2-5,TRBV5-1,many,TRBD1,TGTGCCAGCAGCTCACAGGGGTCCCAAGAGACCCAGTACTTC,CASSSQGSQETQYF
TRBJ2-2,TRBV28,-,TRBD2,TGTGCCAGCAGCCGGACTAGCGGGAGATCAACCGGGGAGCTGCTTTTT,CASSRTSGRSTGELLF
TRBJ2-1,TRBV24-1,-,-,TGTGCCACCAGTGACGGGACTGACCGCTTTGATGAGCAGTTCTTC,CATSDGTDRFDEQFF
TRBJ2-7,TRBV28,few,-,TGTGCCAGCCATCGCGGGTGGGGCTACGAGCAGTACTTC,CASHRGWGYEQYF
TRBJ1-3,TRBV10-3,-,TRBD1,TGTGCCATCAGGCAGGGGGCTGGAAACACCATATATTTT,CAIRQGAGNTIYF
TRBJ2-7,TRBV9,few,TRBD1,TGTGCCAGCAGCGTAGGACAGGGGGCGAAGGAGCAGTACTTC,CASSVGQGAKEQYF
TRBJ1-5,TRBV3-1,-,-,TGTGCCAGCAGCCAACATGCGGGGGTAGGGGCCTGGCTATTACAGCCCCAGCATTTT,CASSQHAGVGAWLLQPQHF
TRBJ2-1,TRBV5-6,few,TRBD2,TGTGCCAGCAAAGAGCGGGAGGCTCCATCCTACAATGAGCAGTTCTTC,CASKEREAPSYNEQFF